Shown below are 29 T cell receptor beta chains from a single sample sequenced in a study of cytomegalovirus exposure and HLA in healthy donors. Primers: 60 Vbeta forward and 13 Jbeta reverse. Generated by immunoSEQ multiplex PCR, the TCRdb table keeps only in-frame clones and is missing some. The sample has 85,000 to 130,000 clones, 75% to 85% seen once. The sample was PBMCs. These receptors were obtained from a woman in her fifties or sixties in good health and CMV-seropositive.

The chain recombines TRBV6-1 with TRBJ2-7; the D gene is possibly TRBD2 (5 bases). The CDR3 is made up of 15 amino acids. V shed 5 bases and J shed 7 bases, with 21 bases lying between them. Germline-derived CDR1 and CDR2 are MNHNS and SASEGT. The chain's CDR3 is CASSSAPDWSGEQYF. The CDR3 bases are TGTGCCAGCAGTTCGGCTCCGGACTGGTCGGGTGAGCAGTACTTC.

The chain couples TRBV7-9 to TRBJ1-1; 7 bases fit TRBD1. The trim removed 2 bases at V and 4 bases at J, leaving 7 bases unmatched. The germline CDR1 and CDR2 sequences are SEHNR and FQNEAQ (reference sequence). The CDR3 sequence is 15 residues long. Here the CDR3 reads CASSLKGARGTEAFF. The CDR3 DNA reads TGTGCCAGCAGCTTAAAGGGGGCGCGGGGCACTGAAGCTTTCTTT. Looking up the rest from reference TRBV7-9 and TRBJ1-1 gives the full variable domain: DTGVSQNPRHKITKRGQNVTFRCDPISEHNRLYWYRQTLGQGPEFLTYFQNEAQLEKSRLLSDRFSAERPKGSFSTLEIQRTEQGDSAMYLCASSLKGARGTEAFFGQGTRLTVV.

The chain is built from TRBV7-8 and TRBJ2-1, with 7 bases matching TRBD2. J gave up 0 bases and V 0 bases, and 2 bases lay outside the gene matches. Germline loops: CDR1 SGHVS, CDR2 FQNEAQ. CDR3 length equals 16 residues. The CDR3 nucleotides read TGTGCCAGCAGCTTAGCTGCGGGAGACTCCTACAATGAGCAGTTCTTC. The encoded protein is CASSLAAGDSYNEQFF.

The CDR3 coding sequence is TGTGCCAGCAGAAGCAACTACGAGCAGTACTTC. Translated: CASRSNYEQYF. The chain has TRBV2 and TRBJ2-7; no definite D call. The CDR3 consists of 11 residues. V shed 6 bases and J shed 3 bases, with 6 bases lying between them. Germline CDR1 is SNHLY and CDR2 is FYNNEI.

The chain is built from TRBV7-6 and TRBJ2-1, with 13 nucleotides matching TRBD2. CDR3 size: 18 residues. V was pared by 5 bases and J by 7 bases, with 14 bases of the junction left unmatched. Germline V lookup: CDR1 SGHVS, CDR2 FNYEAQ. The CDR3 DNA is TGTGCCAGCAGCCGTCGACTAGCGGGGGGCGTCGGAGGAAATGAGCAGTTCTTC. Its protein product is CASSRRLAGGVGGNEQFF.

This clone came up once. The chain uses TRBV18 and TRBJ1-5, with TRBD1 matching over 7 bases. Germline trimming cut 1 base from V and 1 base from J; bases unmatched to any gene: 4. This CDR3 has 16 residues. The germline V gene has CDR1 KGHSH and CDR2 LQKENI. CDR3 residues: CASSPRQGVSNQPQHF. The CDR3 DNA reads TGTGCCAGCTCACCACGGCAGGGGGTGAGCAATCAGCCCCAGCATTTT.

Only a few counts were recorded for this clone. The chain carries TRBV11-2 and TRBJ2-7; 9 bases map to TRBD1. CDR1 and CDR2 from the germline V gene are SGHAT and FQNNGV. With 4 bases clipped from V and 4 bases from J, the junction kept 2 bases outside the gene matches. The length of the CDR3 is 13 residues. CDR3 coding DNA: TGTGCCAGCAGCTGGGGACAGGGATACGAGCAGTACTTC. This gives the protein CASSWGQGYEQYF.

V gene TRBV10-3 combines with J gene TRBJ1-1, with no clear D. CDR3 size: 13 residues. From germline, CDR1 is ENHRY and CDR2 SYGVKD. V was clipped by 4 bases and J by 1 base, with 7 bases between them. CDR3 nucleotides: TGTGCCATCAGTGCGCCAGGGAACACTGAAGCTTTCTTT. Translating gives CAISAPGNTEAFF.

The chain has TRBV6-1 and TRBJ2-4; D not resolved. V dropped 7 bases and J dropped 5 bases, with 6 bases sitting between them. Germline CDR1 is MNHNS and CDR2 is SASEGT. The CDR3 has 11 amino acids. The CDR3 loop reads CASNAENIQYF. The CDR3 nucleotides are TGTGCCAGCAATGCGGAAAACATTCAGTACTTC.

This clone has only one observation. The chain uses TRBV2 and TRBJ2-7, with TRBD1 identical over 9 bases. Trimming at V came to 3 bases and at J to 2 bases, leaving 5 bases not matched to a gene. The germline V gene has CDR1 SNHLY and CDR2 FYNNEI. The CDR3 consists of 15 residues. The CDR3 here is CASSDPGQGTYEQYF. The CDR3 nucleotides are TGTGCCAGCAGTGATCCGGGACAGGGAACCTACGAGCAGTACTTC.

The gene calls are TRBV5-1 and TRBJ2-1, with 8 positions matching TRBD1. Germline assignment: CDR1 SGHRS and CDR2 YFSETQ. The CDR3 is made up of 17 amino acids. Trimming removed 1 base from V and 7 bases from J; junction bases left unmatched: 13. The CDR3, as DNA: TGCGCCAGCAGCTTGCCCTGGCAGGGGGCGTTCCAAAATGAGCAGTTCTTC. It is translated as CASSLPWQGAFQNEQFF.

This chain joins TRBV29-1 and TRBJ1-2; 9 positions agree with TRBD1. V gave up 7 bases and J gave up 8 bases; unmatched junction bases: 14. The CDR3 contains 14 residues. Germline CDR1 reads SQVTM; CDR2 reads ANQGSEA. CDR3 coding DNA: TGCAGCGCCGATCCGGGACAGGGTGGGAGCGGCTACACCTTC. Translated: CSADPGQGGSGYTF. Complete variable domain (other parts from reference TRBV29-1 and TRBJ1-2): SAVISQKPSRDICQRGTSLTIQCQVDSQVTMMFWYRQQPGQSLTLIATANQGSEATYESGFVIDKFPISRPNLTFSTLTVSNMSPEDSSIYLCSADPGQGGSGYTFGSGTRLTVV.

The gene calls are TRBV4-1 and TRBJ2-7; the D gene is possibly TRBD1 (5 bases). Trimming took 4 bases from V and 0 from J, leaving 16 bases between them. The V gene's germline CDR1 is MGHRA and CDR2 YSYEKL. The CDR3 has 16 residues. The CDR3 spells CASSRPGLDSSYEQYF. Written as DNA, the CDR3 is TGCGCCAGCAGCCGACCCGGGCTAGACAGCTCCTACGAGCAGTACTTC.

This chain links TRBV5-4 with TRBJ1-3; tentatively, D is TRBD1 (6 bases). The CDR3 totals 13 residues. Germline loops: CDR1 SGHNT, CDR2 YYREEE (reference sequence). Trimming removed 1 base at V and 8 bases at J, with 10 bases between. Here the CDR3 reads CASSLLPGDTIYF. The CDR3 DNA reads TGTGCCAGCAGCTTGCTTCCAGGGGACACCATATATTTT.

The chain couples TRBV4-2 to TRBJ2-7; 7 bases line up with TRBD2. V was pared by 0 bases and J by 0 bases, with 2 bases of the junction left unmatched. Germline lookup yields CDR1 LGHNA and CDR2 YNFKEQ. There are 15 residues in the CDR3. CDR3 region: CASSQEGGSSYEQYF. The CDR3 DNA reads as TGTGCCAGCAGCCAAGAGGGGGGGAGCTCCTACGAGCAGTACTTC.

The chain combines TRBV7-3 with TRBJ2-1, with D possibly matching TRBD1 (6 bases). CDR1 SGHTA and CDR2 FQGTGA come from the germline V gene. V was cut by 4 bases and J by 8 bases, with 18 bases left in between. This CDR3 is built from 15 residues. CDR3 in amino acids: CASSSWGPPGDEQFF. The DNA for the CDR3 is TGTGCCAGCAGCTCATGGGGGCCCCCCGGGGATGAGCAGTTCTTC. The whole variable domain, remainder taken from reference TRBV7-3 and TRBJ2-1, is GAGVSQTPSNKVTEKGKYVELRCDPISGHTALYWYRQSLGQGPEFLIYFQGTGAADDSGLPNDRFFAVRPEGSVSTLKIQRTERGDSAVYLCASSSWGPPGDEQFFGPGTRLTVL.

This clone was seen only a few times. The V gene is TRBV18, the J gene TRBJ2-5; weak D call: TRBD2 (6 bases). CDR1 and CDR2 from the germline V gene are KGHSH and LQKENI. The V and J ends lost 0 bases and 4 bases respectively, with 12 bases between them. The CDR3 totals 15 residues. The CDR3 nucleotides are TGTGCCAGCTCACCACCGGGAGGAATCTTAGAGACCCAGTACTTC. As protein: CASSPPGGILETQYF.

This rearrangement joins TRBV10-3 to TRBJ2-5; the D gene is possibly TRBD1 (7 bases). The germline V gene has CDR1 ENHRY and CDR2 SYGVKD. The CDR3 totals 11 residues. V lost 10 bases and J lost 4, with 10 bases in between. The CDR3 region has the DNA TGTGCCACGCAGGGGGGAGAGACCCAGTACTTC. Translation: CATQGGETQYF.

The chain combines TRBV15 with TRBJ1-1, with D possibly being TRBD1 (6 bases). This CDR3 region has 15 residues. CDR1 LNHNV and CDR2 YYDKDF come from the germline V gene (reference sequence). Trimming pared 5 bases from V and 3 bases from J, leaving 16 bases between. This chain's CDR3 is CATSSQGQGYTEAFF. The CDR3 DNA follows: TGTGCCACCAGCTCCCAAGGCCAGGGGTACACTGAAGCTTTCTTT.

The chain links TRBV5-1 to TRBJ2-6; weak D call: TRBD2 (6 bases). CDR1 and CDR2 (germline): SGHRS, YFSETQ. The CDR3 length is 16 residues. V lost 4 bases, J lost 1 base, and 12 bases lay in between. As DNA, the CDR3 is TGCGCCAGCAGCCCCCCCCGGGGGTCTGGGGCCAACGTCCTGACTTTC. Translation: CASSPPRGSGANVLTF. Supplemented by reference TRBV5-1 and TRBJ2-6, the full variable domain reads KAGVTQTPRYLIKTRGQQVTLSCSPISGHRSVSWYQQTPGQGLQFLFEYFSETQRNKGNFPGRFSGRQFSNSRSEMNVSTLELGDSALYLCASSPPRGSGANVLTFGAGSRLTVL.

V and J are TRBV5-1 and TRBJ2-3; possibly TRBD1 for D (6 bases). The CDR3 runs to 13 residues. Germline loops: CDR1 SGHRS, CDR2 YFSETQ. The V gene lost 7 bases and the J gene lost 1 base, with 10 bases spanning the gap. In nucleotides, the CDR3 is TGCGCCAGCCTACGACAGGGCACAGATACGCAGTATTTT. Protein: CASLRQGTDTQYF. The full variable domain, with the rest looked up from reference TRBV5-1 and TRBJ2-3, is KAGVTQTPRYLIKTRGQQVTLSCSPISGHRSVSWYQQTPGQGLQFLFEYFSETQRNKGNFPGRFSGRQFSNSRSEMNVSTLELGDSALYLCASLRQGTDTQYFGPGTRLTVL.

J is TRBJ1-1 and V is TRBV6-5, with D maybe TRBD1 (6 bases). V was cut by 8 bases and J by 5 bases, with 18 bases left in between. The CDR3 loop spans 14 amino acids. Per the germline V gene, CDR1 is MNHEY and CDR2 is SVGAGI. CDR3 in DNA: TGTGCCAGCGCACCCGGACAGTGGGGGACTGAAGCTTTCTTT. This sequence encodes CASAPGQWGTEAFF.

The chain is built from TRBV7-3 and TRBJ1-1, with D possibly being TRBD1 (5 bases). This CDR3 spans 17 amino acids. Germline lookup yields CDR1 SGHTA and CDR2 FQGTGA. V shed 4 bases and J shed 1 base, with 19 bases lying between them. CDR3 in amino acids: CASSSTFRGLTNTEAFF. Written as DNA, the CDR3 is TGTGCCAGCAGCTCAACGTTTAGGGGTTTAACGAACACTGAAGCTTTCTTT.

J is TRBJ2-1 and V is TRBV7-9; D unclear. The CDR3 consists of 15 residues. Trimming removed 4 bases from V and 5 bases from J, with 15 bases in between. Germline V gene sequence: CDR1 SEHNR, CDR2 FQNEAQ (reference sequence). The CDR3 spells CASSSQTGSHNEQFF. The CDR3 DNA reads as TGTGCCAGCAGCTCCCAGACTGGGTCCCACAATGAGCAGTTCTTC.

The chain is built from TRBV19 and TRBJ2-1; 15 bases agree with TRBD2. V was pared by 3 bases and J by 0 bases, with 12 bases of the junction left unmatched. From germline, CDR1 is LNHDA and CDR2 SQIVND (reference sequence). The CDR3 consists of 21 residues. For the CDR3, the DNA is TGTGCCAGTAGTATTGTCGGGACTAGCGGGGGGCATCCCAGCTCCTACAATGAGCAGTTCTTC. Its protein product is CASSIVGTSGGHPSSYNEQFF.

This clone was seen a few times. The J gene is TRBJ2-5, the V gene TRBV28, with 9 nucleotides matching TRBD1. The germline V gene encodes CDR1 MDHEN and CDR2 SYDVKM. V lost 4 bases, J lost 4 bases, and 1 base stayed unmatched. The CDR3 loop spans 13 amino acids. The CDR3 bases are TGTGCCAGCAGTTCGGACAGGGGAGAGACCCAGTACTTC. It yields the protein CASSSDRGETQYF.

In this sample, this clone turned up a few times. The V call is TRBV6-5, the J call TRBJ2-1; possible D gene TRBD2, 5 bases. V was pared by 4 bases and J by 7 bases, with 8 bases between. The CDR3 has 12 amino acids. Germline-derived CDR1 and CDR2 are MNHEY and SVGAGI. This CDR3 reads CASSLAGNEQFF. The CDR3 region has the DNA TGTGCCAGCAGTTTGGCGGGTAATGAGCAGTTCTTC.

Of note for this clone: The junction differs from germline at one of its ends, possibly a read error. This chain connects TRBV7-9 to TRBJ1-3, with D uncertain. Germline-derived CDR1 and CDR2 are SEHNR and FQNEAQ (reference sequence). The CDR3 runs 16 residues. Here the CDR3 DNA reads TGTGCCAGCAGTTCAACAATGGGAGGATCTGGAAACACCGTATATTTT. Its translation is CASSSTMGGSGNTVYF. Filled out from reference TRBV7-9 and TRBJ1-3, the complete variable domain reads DTGVSQNPRHKITKRGQNVTFRCDPISEHNRLYWYRQTLGQGPEFLTYFQNEAQLEKSRLLSDRFSAERPKGSFSTLEIQRTEQGDSAMYLCASSSTMGGSGNTVYFGEGSWLTVV.

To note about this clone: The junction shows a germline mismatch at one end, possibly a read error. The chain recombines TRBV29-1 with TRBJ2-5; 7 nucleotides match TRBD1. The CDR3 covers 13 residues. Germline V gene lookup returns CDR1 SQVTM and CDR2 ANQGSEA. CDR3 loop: CSFEGAIQETQYF. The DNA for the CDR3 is TGCAGCTTTGAGGGGGCTATACAAGAGACCCAGTACTTC.